This TCR beta chain was sequenced during a study of cytomegalovirus exposure and HLA in healthy donors. Study-level information: Earlier work reported 100 million or so unique TCR beta sequences from roughly 180 million T cells.

A multiplex PCR was run with 60 Vbeta primers and 13 Jbeta primers. Sequencing used immunoSEQ multiplex PCR; TCRdb keeps in-frame clones, though not all of them. Of some 100,000 clones in the sample, about 70% are singletons; the top ten hold 2% to 2.5%. Findings of the study overall: There were several of the most significant clusters that appeared linked to common viral pathogens in a later analysis. An analysis was carried out later, and it reportedly showed fewer N-insertions in an Asian-associated ancestry cluster than the approximately 700-donor mean.

The CDR3 sequence is 18 residues long. V was shortened by 5 bases and J by 0 bases, with 22 bases between the two germline ends. CDR1 and CDR2 (germline): SEHNR, FQNEAQ (reference sequence). About this clone: Its antigen is not identified.

The source material was PBMCs. The source of this sequence is a human donor in good health. V and J are TRBV7-9 and TRBJ1-1; unclear D gene. The DNA for the CDR3 is TGTGCCAGCAGCCCCCAGCGGGTACAGCGAGGCATGAACACTGAAGCTTTCTTT. It is translated as CASSPQRVQRGMNTEAFF.